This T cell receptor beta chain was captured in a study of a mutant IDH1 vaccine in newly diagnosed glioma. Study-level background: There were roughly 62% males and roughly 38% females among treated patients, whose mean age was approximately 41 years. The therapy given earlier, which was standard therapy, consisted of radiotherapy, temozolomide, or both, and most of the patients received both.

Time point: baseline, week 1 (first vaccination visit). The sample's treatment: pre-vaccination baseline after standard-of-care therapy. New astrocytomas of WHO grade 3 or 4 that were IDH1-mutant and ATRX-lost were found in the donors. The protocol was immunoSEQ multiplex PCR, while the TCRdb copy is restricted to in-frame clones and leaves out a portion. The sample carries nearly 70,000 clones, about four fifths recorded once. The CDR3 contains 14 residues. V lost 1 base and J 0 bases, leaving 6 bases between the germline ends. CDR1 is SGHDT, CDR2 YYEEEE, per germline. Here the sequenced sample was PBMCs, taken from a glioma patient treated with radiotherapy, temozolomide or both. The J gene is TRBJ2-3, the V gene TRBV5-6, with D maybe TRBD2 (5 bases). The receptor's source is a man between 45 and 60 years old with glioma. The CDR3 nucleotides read TGTGCCAGCAGCTTGCTAGCTAGCACAGATACGCAGTATTTT. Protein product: CASSLLASTDTQYF.